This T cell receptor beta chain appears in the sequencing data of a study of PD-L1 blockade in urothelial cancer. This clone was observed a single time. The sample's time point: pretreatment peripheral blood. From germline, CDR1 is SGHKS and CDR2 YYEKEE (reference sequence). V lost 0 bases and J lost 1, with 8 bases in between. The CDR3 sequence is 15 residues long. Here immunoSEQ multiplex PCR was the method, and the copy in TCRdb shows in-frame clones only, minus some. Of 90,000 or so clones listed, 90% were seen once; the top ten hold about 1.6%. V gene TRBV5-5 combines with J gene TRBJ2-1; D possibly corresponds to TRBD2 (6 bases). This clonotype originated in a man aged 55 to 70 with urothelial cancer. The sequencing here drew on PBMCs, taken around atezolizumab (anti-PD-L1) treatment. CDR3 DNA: TGTGCCAGCAGCTTGGGTAGCGGATCCTACAATGAGCAGTTCTTC. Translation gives CASSLGSGSYNEQFF.